This T cell receptor (beta chain) originates from a study of blood T cell repertoires in COVID-19. Study summary: Acute and convalescent COVID-19 specimens originated in the United States, Italy and Spain. PBMCs, B-cell-depleted T cells, or T cells were the source of the cDNA or gDNA that made up the material.

Germline assignment: CDR1 KGHDR and CDR2 SFDVKD. This CDR3 is built from 15 residues. The ends were cut back, 3 bases at V and 5 bases at J, with 15 bases in the middle. In the original workflow: Reference gene primer amplification in the assay estimated nucleated cell counts. This table comes from immunoSEQ multiplex PCR, and its TCRdb copy is limited to in-frame clones, with some not included. V, J and clone size derive from that table, while D and trimming were established from the DNA sequence. Of 310,000 or so clones in the sample, 87% were seen once. Seattle researchers signed up patients amid active infection and tracked them longitudinally.

The chain carries TRBV24-1 and TRBJ2-5; D gene ambiguous. The specimen sequenced was peripheral blood. This receptor was obtained from a man aged 25 to 40 with COVID-19, enrolled during active disease. The CDR3 coding sequence is TGTGCCACCAGTGATCCGCGTAACAGTCCGGAGACCCAGTACTTC. Translating gives CATSDPRNSPETQYF.